Following are 10 T cell receptor beta chains from one sample sequenced in a study of T cell repertoires in cytomegalovirus infection. TCRdb analysed the reads with MiXCR anew, one entry per CDR3 protein. The table records around 430,000 distinct CDR3 sequences, about two fifths of them present only once. These receptors lack a known antigen. The sample in question was cultured PBMCs, obtained from culture after CMV antigen stimulation. The source of these receptors is a human donor in good health (CMV status not recorded). Some clones in this sample may be carry-over from other donors' samples.

The chain recombines TRBV2 with TRBJ2-5; D unresolved. The V gene lost 6 bases and the J gene lost 5 bases, with 10 bases spanning the gap. The length of the CDR3 is 12 residues. Per the germline V gene, CDR1 is SNHLY and CDR2 is FYNNEI. CDR3 protein: CASSARRETQYF. The CDR3 nucleotides read TGTGCCAGCAGCGCCAGAAGGGAGACCCAGTACTTC.

In this sample, this clonotype turned up a few times. CDR3 sequence: CSATRTGGYYEQYF. For the CDR3, the DNA is TGCAGTGCTACCAGGACAGGGGGGTACTACGAGCAGTACTTC. V usage is TRBV20-1 and J usage is TRBJ2-7; TRBD1 aligns across 10 bases. The germline gives CDR1 DFQATT, CDR2 SNEGSKA (reference sequence). Germline trimming cut 4 bases from V and 3 bases from J; bases unmatched to any gene: 6. There are 14 residues in the CDR3.

This chain uses TRBV7-6 with TRBJ2-3, with D hard to call. V lost 4 bases, J lost 2 bases, and 7 bases lay in between. CDR1 is SGHVS, CDR2 FNYEAQ, per germline. CDR3 size: 13 residues. The CDR3 bases are TGTGCCAGCAGCTACATCACCACAGATACGCAGTATTTT. Translated: CASSYITTDTQYF.

This clonotype was counted between two and nine times. CDR3 nucleotide sequence: TGTGCCAGCAGCTCCCGGGTCACAGATACGCAGTATTTT. Its protein is CASSSRVTDTQYF. The V call is TRBV7-8, the J call TRBJ2-3; D unclear. The CDR3 is 13 residues long. Germline loops: CDR1 SGHVS, CDR2 FQNEAQ. Trimming took 4 bases from V and 2 from J, leaving 7 bases between them.

V usage is TRBV2 and J usage is TRBJ1-5; D remains unclear. CDR3 length: 14 amino acids. Trimming stripped 2 bases from V and 1 base from J, with 6 bases between. Germline loops: CDR1 SNHLY, CDR2 FYNNEI. DNA for the CDR3: TGTGCCAGCAGTGAAATTCGGAGCAATCAGCCCCAGCATTTT. This codes for CASSEIRSNQPQHF. The whole variable domain, remainder taken from reference TRBV2 and TRBJ1-5, is EPEVTQTPSHQVTQMGQEVILRCVPISNHLYFYWYRQILGQKVEFLVSFYNNEISEKSEIFDDQFSVERPDGSNFTLKIRSTKLEDSAMYFCASSEIRSNQPQHFGDGTRLSIL.

Of note for this clonotype: The junction departs from the called germline gene at one end, perhaps through a read error. This sequence joins TRBV4-1 and TRBJ2-5; 16 positions match TRBD2. The CDR3 has 20 residues. Germline lookup yields CDR1 MGHRA and CDR2 YSYEKL. This CDR3 reads CASSQDPGTSGGAGQETQYF. Written as DNA, the CDR3 is TGTGCCAGCAGCCAAGATCCCGGGACTAGCGGGGGGGCGGGACAAGAGACCCAGTACTTC.

This clonotype was seen only once. This chain connects TRBV2 to TRBJ1-5; a possible D gene is TRBD1 (6 bases). Looked up from germline, CDR1 is SNHLY and CDR2 is FYNNEI. Trimming removed 8 bases from V and 9 bases from J, with 23 bases in between. There are 15 residues in the CDR3. Here the CDR3 DNA reads TGTGCCAGCTCCTACGAGGGGGGCCGAGGGGGGCCCCAGCATTTT. It yields the protein CASSYEGGRGGPQHF.

Details on this clonotype: Sequence at one end of the junction differs from germline and may be a read error. The rearrangement links TRBV3-1 to TRBJ2-7; 13 bases map to TRBD2. There are 14 residues in the CDR3. Per germline, CDR1 LGHDT and CDR2 YNNKEL (reference sequence). The CDR3 here is CASSQRGGTSGASF. CDR3 sequence (DNA): TGTGCCAGCAGCCAGAGGGGCGGGACTAGCGGGGCCTCCTTC.

V is TRBV27 and J is TRBJ2-4; 7 bases align to TRBD2. This CDR3 is built from 15 residues. Trimming cost V 5 bases and J 4 bases; bases outside gene matches: 8. Germline CDR1 and CDR2: MNHEY and SMNVEV (reference sequence). The CDR3 protein is CASSTGLVSKNIQYF. For the CDR3, the DNA is TGTGCCAGCAGTACCGGACTAGTCTCTAAAAACATTCAGTACTTC.

The chain couples TRBV7-2 to TRBJ2-3, with D unresolved. Germline V gene sequence: CDR1 SGHTA, CDR2 FQGNSA. V was trimmed by 1 base and J by 2 bases, leaving 13 bases between them. The CDR3 length is 16 residues. DNA of the CDR3: TGTGCCAGCAGCTTAGAAGGCCTAGTCCCCACAGATACGCAGTATTTT. Protein: CASSLEGLVPTDTQYF.